This TCR beta chain comes out of a study of blood T cell repertoires in COVID-19. Repertoires were generated with immunoSEQ multiplex PCR, while TCRdb's copy carries only in-frame clones and drops some. The sample carries hundreds of thousands of clones, under 95% recorded once. The germline V gene has CDR1 MNHNS and CDR2 SASEGT. The CDR3 length is 17 residues. V lost 0 bases and J lost 7, with 21 bases in between. The source of this sequence is a woman between 18 and 29 years old who had recovered from COVID-19. Specimen: peripheral blood. This rearrangement joins TRBV6-1 to TRBJ1-1, with D unclear. The CDR3 protein is CASSEATIPGGHLEAFF. In DNA, the CDR3 is TGTGCCAGCAGTGAAGCGACGATTCCGGGAGGCCACCTTGAAGCTTTCTTT.